The 5 T cell receptor beta chains below all came from one sample that was sequenced in a study of T cells and copy number aberrations in small-cell lung cancer. Sequenced by immunoSEQ multiplex PCR; TCRdb stores in-frame clones only, minus some. The table lists 2,000 to 2,500 clones, less than 85% of them singletons. The sequencing input was normal tissue next to the tumor. The receptors here all came from a woman between 45 and 65 years old with small cell lung cancer.

The CDR3 DNA sequence: TGTGCCAGTAGCGACCTAATAAAAGGAGGTGAAAAACTGTTTTTT. Protein product: CASSDLIKGGEKLFF. The J gene is TRBJ1-4, the V gene TRBV19, with D uncertain. Germline loops: CDR1 LNHDA, CDR2 SQIVND (reference sequence). Trimming shortened V by 6 bases and J by 7 bases, and 18 bases separated the two germline ends. CDR3 length: 15 residues.

The gene calls are TRBV5-6 and TRBJ2-3; D remains unclear. With 9 bases removed from V and 9 bases from J, the gap between germline ends came to 17 bases. This CDR3 contains 12 residues. The germline V gene encodes CDR1 SGHDT and CDR2 YYEEEE. CDR3 coding DNA: TGTGCCACCGCCTCGGTACAAGGGACGCAGTATTTT. Translating it yields CATASVQGTQYF.

V gene TRBV30 combines with J gene TRBJ1-1; TRBD1 matches at 8 bases. The V segment lost 2 bases and the J segment 8 bases; nucleotides outside the gene matches: 4. In germline, CDR1 is GTSNPN, CDR2 SVGIG (reference sequence). The CDR3 has 12 amino acids. CDR3 loop: CAWSRQGIEAFF. CDR3 in DNA: TGTGCCTGGAGTCGACAGGGGATCGAAGCTTTCTTT.

This chain joins TRBV30 and TRBJ2-2, with 8 bases matching TRBD2. The CDR3 is made up of 13 amino acids. The J segment lost 7 bases and the V segment lost 0 bases, leaving 1 base of the junction unmatched. The germline V gene encodes CDR1 GTSNPN and CDR2 SVGIG (reference sequence). The CDR3 DNA reads as TGTGCCTGGAGTGTCCGGGAGGGCGGGGAGCTGTTTTTT. It encodes CAWSVREGGELFF.

The V gene is TRBV30, the J gene TRBJ1-2, with 9 bases aligning to TRBD1. The J segment lost 8 bases and the V segment lost 5 bases, leaving 9 bases of the junction unmatched. This CDR3 is built from 13 residues. Germline-derived CDR1 and CDR2 are GTSNPN and SVGIG (reference sequence). The DNA for the CDR3 is TGTGCCTGGCGGACAGGGGCGGGTTGGGGCTACACCTTC. This gives the protein CAWRTGAGWGYTF. The whole variable domain, filled in from reference TRBV30 and TRBJ1-2, reads SQTIHQWPATLVQPVGSPLSLECTVEGTSNPNLYWYRQAAGRGLQLLFYSVGIGQISSEVPQNLSASRPQDRQFILSSKKLLLSDSGFYLCAWRTGAGWGYTFGSGTRLTVV.